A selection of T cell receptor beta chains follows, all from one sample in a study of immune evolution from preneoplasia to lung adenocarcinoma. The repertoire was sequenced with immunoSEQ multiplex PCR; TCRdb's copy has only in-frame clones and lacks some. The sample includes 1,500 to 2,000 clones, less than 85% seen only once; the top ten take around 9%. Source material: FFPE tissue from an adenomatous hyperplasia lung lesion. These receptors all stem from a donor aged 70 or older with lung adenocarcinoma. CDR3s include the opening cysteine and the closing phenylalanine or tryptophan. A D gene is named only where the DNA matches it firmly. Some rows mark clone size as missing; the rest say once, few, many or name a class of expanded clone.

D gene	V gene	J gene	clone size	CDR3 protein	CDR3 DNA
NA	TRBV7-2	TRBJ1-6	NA	CASGHLNSPLHF	TGTGCCAGTGGACACCTCAATTCACCCCTCCACTTT
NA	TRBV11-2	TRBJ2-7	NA	CASSLAGKVYEQYF	TGTGCCAGCAGCCTGGCGGGGAAGGTCTACGAGCAGTACTTC
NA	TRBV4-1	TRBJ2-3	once	CASSQSLLGTDTQYF	TGCGCCAGCAGCCAATCCCTGTTGGGGACAGATACGCAGTATTTT
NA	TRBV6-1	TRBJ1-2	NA	CASSPSKVGYTF	TGTGCCAGCAGTCCTTCCAAGGTGGGCTACACCTTC
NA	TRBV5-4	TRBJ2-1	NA	CASSFPDYNEQFF	TGTGCCAGCAGCTTCCCAGATTACAATGAGCAGTTCTTC
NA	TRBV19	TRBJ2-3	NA	CASNRGPLEADTQYF	TGTGCCAGTAATAGGGGACCTTTGGAGGCGGATACGCAGTATTTT
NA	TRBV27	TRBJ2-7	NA	CASSSPEQYF	TGTGCCAGCAGTTCGCCCGAGCAGTACTTC
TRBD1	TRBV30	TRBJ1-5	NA	CAWSVRGQGDQPQHF	TGTGCCTGGAGTGTACGGGGACAGGGGGATCAGCCCCAGCATTTT
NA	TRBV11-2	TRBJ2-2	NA	CASSFPTRRDGELFF	TGTGCCAGCAGCTTCCCCACGAGGAGGGACGGGGAGCTGTTTTTT
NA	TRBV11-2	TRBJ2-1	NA	CASSRTTQLSGLGQFF	TGTGCCAGCAGCCGAACAACCCAATTGAGCGGGTTGGGGCAGTTCTTC
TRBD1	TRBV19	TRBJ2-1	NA	CASSIQGAQFGEQFF	TGTGCCAGTAGTATTCAGGGGGCACAATTCGGTGAGCAGTTCTTC
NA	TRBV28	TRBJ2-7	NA	CASSLSDRDEQYF	TGTGCCAGCAGTTTAAGTGACAGAGACGAGCAGTACTTC
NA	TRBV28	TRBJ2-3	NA	CASSLGGTDTQYF	TGTGCCAGCAGTTTAGGCGGGACAGATACGCAGTATTTT
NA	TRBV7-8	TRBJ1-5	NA	CASSPQGRVNQPQHF	TGTGCCAGCAGCCCCCAGGGTAGAGTCAATCAGCCCCAGCATTTT
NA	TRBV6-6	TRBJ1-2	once	CASSYEIGNPHGYTF	TGTGCCAGCAGTTACGAGATAGGGAACCCCCATGGCTACACCTTC
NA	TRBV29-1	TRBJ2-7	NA	CSVEITEFGEQYF	TGCAGCGTTGAAATAACAGAATTCGGCGAGCAGTACTTC
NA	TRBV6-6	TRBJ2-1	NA	CASSPGHNEQFF	TGTGCCAGCAGTCCAGGACACAATGAGCAGTTCTTC
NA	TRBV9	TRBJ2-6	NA	CASSSQIGANVLTF	TGTGCCAGCAGCTCTCAAATCGGGGCCAACGTCCTGACTTTC
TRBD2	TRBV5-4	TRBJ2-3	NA	CASSLTSATDTQYF	TGTGCCAGCAGCTTGACTAGCGCCACAGATACGCAGTATTTT
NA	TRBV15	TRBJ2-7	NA	CATSGGQTYEQYF	TGTGCCACCAGTGGCGGACAGACCTACGAGCAGTACTTC
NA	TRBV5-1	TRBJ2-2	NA	CASSLDPSLGAGELFF	TGCGCCAGCAGCTTGGATCCGAGTTTAGGGGCCGGGGAGCTGTTTTTT
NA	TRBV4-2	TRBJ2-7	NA	CASSQEKAGPAYEQYF	TGTGCCAGCAGCCAAGAGAAGGCGGGACCTGCTTACGAGCAGTACTTC
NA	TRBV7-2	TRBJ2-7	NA	CASSFSRGPYEQYF	TGTGCCAGCAGCTTTAGTCGGGGGCCCTACGAGCAGTACTTC
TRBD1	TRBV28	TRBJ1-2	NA	CASTPTGNYGYTF	TGTGCCAGCACTCCGACAGGGAACTATGGCTACACCTTC
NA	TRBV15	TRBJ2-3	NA	CATSVDFRDTQYF	TGTGCCACCTCAGTAGACTTTCGGGATACGCAGTATTTT
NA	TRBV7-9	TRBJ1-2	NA	CASSLDPYGYTF	TGTGCCAGCAGCTTGGACCCCTATGGCTACACCTTC
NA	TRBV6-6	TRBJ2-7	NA	CASSEVPQQGYEQYF	TGTGCCAGCAGCGAGGTACCTCAACAGGGTTACGAGCAGTACTTC
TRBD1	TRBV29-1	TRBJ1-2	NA	CSVEIPGTGSHGYTF	TGCAGCGTTGAGATCCCCGGGACAGGGAGCCATGGCTACACCTTC
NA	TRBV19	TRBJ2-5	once	CASSPTGPGPETQYF	TGTGCCAGTAGTCCGACAGGCCCAGGCCCGGAGACCCAGTACTTC
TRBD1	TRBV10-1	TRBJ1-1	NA	CASGTDTEAFF	TGCGCCAGCGGGACAGACACTGAAGCTTTCTTT
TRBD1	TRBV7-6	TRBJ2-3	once	CASSLGQEFNTQYF	TGTGCCAGCAGCCTCGGACAGGAGTTTAATACGCAGTATTTT
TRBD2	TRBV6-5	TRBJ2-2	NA	CATTSGTSGELFF	TGTGCCACTACTAGCGGGACTTCGGGGGAGCTGTTTTTT
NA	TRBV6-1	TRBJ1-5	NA	CASRFGHLSNQPQHF	TGTGCCAGCAGGTTCGGACACCTTAGCAATCAGCCCCAGCATTTT
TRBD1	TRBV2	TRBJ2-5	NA	CASSPSGQGVSETQYF	TGTGCCAGCAGCCCCTCGGGACAGGGGGTCTCGGAGACCCAGTACTTC
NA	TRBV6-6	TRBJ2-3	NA	CATRGASDTQYF	TGTGCCACCCGAGGGGCATCGGATACGCAGTATTTT
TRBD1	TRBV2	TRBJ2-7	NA	CASRTGGLVAEQYF	TGTGCCAGCAGGACAGGGGGTCTGGTGGCCGAGCAGTACTTC
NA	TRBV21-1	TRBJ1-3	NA	CASSNIRGCGLPSGNTIYF	TGTGCCAGCAGCAATATTCGTGGGTGTGGACTCCCCTCTGGAAACACCATATATTTT
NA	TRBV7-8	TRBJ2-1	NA	CASSRTEGSYNEQFF	TGTGCCAGCAGCAGGACGGAAGGCTCCTACAATGAGCAGTTCTTC
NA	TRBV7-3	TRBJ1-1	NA	CASSPQAGVTEAFF	TGTGCCAGCAGCCCTCAGGCGGGGGTCACTGAAGCTTTCTTT
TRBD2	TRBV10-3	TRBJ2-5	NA	CATGLAGGETQYF	TGTGCCACAGGACTAGCGGGAGGGGAGACCCAGTACTTC
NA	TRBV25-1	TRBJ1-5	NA	CASSPGGFSNQPQHF	TGTGCCAGCAGCCCGGGGGGGTTCAGCAATCAGCCCCAGCATTTT
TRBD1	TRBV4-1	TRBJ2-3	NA	CASSQTGGVNTQYF	TGCGCCAGCAGCCAAACAGGGGGCGTAAATACGCAGTATTTT
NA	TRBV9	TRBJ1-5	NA	CASSVDPNQPQHF	TGTGCCAGCAGCGTAGACCCGAATCAGCCCCAGCATTTT
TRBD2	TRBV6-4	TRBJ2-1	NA	CASKRDPGADEQFF	TGTGCCAGCAAGCGGGACCCTGGCGCTGATGAGCAGTTCTTC
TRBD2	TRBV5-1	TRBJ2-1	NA	CASSLVLAEFFAEQFF	TGCGCCAGCAGCTTGGTGCTAGCGGAGTTTTTTGCTGAGCAGTTCTTC
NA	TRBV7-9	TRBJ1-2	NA	CATRTEDYGYTF	TGTGCCACCCGGACAGAGGACTATGGCTACACCTTC
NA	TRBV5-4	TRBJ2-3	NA	CASSKTTLGPDTQYF	TGTGCCAGCAGCAAGACTACCCTGGGACCAGATACGCAGTATTTT
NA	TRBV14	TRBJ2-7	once	CASSQSSYEQYF	TGTGCCAGCAGCCAATCCTCCTACGAGCAGTACTTC
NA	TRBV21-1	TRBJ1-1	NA	CASTQAQPNTEAFF	TGTGCCAGCACCCAGGCTCAACCGAACACTGAAGCTTTCTTT
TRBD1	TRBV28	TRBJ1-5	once	CASSNGQGFNQPQHF	TGTGCCAGCAGTAACGGACAGGGGTTCAATCAGCCCCAGCATTTT
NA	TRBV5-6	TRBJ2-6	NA	CASSWDSGANVLTF	TGTGCCAGCAGCTGGGACTCTGGGGCCAACGTCCTGACTTTC
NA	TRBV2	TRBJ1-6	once	CASSVEEVNSPLHF	TGTGCCAGCAGTGTTGAGGAGGTGAATTCACCCCTCCACTTT
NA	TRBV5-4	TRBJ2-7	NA	CASSLISSPGEQYF	TGTGCCAGCAGCTTGATTAGTTCTCCCGGCGAGCAGTACTTC
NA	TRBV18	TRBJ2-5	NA	CASSLQETQYF	TGTGCCAGCTCTCTTCAAGAGACCCAGTACTTC